This entry is about one T cell receptor (beta chain). Its specific antigen is unknown. No base quality information exists; no much larger clone differs at one position. The trial excluded patients who had a history of autoimmune disease or were on systemic immunosuppression. In every dose cohort, peripheral blood was drawn for TCR sequencing at baseline, cycle 4 day 1, and cycle 7 day 1. Samples were obtained from an open-label, multicenter, first-in-human phase I dose-escalation trial of ivuxolimab. Adults with locally advanced or metastatic melanoma, renal cell, hepatocellular, or head and neck squamous cell carcinoma were enrolled in the trial. Before TCR sequencing, CD4+ T cells and CD8+ T cells from peripheral blood were sorted into separate populations. Genomic DNA was isolated from the sorted cells so that the TCRbeta CDR3 region could be sequenced. TCRbeta CDR3 regions were sequenced using the immunoSEQ Assay. This is the immuneACCESS table as TCRdb keeps it, with only in-frame sequences that have V and J called. A part of the clones is gone; compared with another copy, unresolved V genes explain less than half, and the rest is unexplained. The sample contains 83,000 or so clones, more than 85% of them found a single time. The biggest ten clones account for roughly 0.69% of the sample.

These data come from a study of OX40 agonist ivuxolimab in advanced cancers. A note on the overall study: Ivuxolimab was an agonistic, fully human IgG2 monoclonal antibody directed against OX40 (CD134), a costimulatory receptor. Of the approximately 54 patients in dose escalation, about 20 had hepatocellular carcinoma, roughly 15 had melanoma, 9 had renal cell carcinoma and 9 had head and neck cancer. In the dose-escalation cohort, around four fifths of patients were male, and the mean age was roughly 60 years, with a range of roughly 20 to 85. The paper reports the monotherapy dose-escalation portion (N ≈ 52 patients) of the phase I ivuxolimab trial. Patients were allowed to have had prior anti-PD-1, anti-PD-L1 or anti-CTLA-4 therapy, and 40% of the dose-escalation patients had previously received checkpoint inhibitors. Peripheral TCRbeta sequencing aimed to test whether ivuxolimab altered TCR sequence diversity and caused clonal T-cell expansion. Intravenous ivuxolimab was administered to patients every 2 weeks at six dose levels: 0.01, 0.1, 0.3, 1.5, 3 and 10 mg/kg. Partial responses were achieved by three dose-escalation patients, of whom one had hepatocellular carcinoma and two had cutaneous melanoma. Overall results and qualifications from the work: Clonal expansion of both CD4+ and CD8+ blood T cells was observed from baseline to week 6 at doses 0.1 to 3.0 mg/kg. In the 0.1-3.0 mg/kg groups, partial responders had among the lowest normalized peripheral clonal expansion, particularly in CD8+ T cells. After ivuxolimab, expanded clones were on average more numerous among CD8+ T cells than among CD4+ T cells. Low levels of normalized T-cell clonal expansion were also seen in some nonresponding patients. The antigen specificity of the peripheral T cells that underwent clonal expansion was not determined.

The TCR was taken from an adult with an advanced solid tumor such as melanoma, head and neck, liver or kidney cancer. Sample: CD4+ or CD8+ T cells sorted from blood, taken in a trial of the OX40 agonist ivuxolimab.

The CDR3 region: CASSSTTASGELFF. The DNA is as follows: TGTGCCAGCAGCTCAACGACAGCTAGCGGGGAGCTGTTTTTT. This receptor chain uses TRBV7-3 and TRBJ2-2, with TRBD1 perhaps the D gene, on 5 matching bases. According to the germline V gene, CDR1 reads SGHTA and CDR2 reads FQGTGA. V is clipped by 4 bases and J by 7 bases, and the sequence between their germline boundaries is 13 bases long. The CDR3 starts with the cysteine, ends with the phenylalanine, and has 14 residues. Left in the record is the CDR3 DNA by itself, 42 bases read in frame from the first base.